The 27 T cell receptor beta chains in this list originate from one sample, sequenced in a study of identical twins. Using its own MiXCR run on the 5' RACE reads, TCRdb lists one record per CDR3 protein. Altogether a few hundred thousand distinct CDR3 sequences are present, about 10% being singletons, with the ten largest covering 10%. What was sequenced was memory T cells sorted from blood. Receptors were obtained from a man aged 50 to 59 in good health.

This clonotype was counted many times. The genes are TRBV27 and TRBJ2-3; 12 positions match TRBD2. Looked up from germline, CDR1 is MNHEY and CDR2 is SMNVEV (reference sequence). V gave up 5 bases and J gave up 6 bases; unmatched junction bases: 12. This CDR3 is 17 amino acids long. The CDR3 here is CASSQRLAGVVSDTQYF. The CDR3 coding sequence is TGTGCCAGCAGTCAAAGACTAGCGGGAGTCGTGTCGGATACGCAGTATTTT.

This clonotype showed up many times. The rearrangement links TRBV29-1 to TRBJ2-1; 7 positions match TRBD2. Germline-derived CDR1 and CDR2 are SQVTM and ANQGSEA. The ends lost 3 bases at V and 6 bases at J; junction bases unmatched: 8. The CDR3 extends over 14 amino acids. The CDR3 is CSVDEREGLNEQFF. The CDR3 coding sequence is TGCAGCGTTGATGAGAGGGAGGGCCTCAATGAGCAGTTCTTC.

The rearrangement links TRBV20-1 to TRBJ2-5; 8 bases are a match to TRBD2. The length of the CDR3 is 13 residues. The junction had 9 bases not matched to a gene; V was cut back by 7 bases and J by 5 bases. From germline, CDR1 is DFQATT and CDR2 SNEGSKA (reference sequence). Here the CDR3 reads CSERTSSRETQYF. The CDR3 bases are TGCAGTGAAAGGACTAGCTCCCGGGAGACCCAGTACTTC.

The table lists this clonotype with a few counts. This chain uses TRBV6-2 or TRBV6-3 with TRBJ2-6; 10 nucleotides line up with TRBD2. CDR3 length: 18 amino acids. Per germline, CDR1 MNHEY and CDR2 SVGEGT. V trimming: 6 bases; J trimming: 2 bases; junction bases outside the gene matches: 10. The DNA of the CDR3 is TGTGCCAGCAGCCCCTTTCTAGCGGGAGTGACTGGGGCCAACGTCCTGACTTTC. Translating gives CASSPFLAGVTGANVLTF.

This clonotype was recorded many times. The chain couples TRBV3-1 to TRBJ2-2; 8 bases align to TRBD1. CDR1 is LGHDT, CDR2 YNNKEL, per germline (reference sequence). This CDR3 is built from 16 residues. Trimming cost V 3 bases and J 6 bases; bases outside gene matches: 9. CDR3 residues: CASSHDRGTIPGELFF. DNA of the CDR3: TGTGCCAGCAGCCACGACAGGGGCACTATCCCCGGGGAGCTGTTTTTT.

This clonotype was observed a handful of times. V is TRBV10-3 and J is TRBJ1-6, with D unclear. Germline CDR1 ENHRY, CDR2 SYGVKD. The V and J ends lost 4 bases and 6 bases respectively, with 10 bases between them. There are 14 residues in the CDR3. CDR3 coding DNA: TGTGCCATCAGTGGAGACCCCGCTAATTCACCCCTCCACTTT. Residues: CAISGDPANSPLHF.

This chain connects TRBV6-5 to TRBJ2-7; 10 bases agree with TRBD2. CDR1 and CDR2 from the germline V gene are MNHEY and SVGAGI. Trimming took 0 bases from V and 6 from J; bases not matched to a gene: 11. CDR3 length equals 17 residues. The CDR3 sequence is CASSYSGTGVAGGEQYF. For the CDR3, the DNA is TGTGCCAGCAGTTACTCAGGGACTGGGGTAGCGGGAGGCGAGCAGTACTTC.

V is TRBV6-2 or TRBV6-3 and J is TRBJ2-3; TRBD2 agrees at 11 bases. There are 15 residues in the CDR3. After removal of 3 bases from V and 5 bases from J, the junction contained 4 bases not matched to a gene. Per germline, CDR1 MNHEY and CDR2 SVGEGT. CDR3 in amino acids: CASSYTSGSQDTQYF. CDR3 nucleotides: TGTGCCAGCAGTTATACTAGCGGGAGCCAAGATACGCAGTATTTT.

This clonotype was seen ten or more times. The gene calls are TRBV12-3 or TRBV12-4 and TRBJ1-1; D is ambiguous. The CDR3 covers 16 residues. V was clipped by 5 bases and J by 4 bases, with 20 bases between them. Here the CDR3 DNA reads TGTGCCAGCAGTCGAGGTGGGTTGGGCCTTACCACTGAAGCTTTCTTT. Translating it yields CASSRGGLGLTTEAFF.

Many counts were recorded for this clonotype. This chain connects TRBV14 to TRBJ1-4, with D possibly being TRBD1 (6 bases). This CDR3 region has 15 residues. Germline V CDR1 and CDR2: SGHDN, FVKESK. V gave up 6 bases and J gave up 4 bases, with 15 bases separating them. The CDR3 region is CASSRLQDSNEKLFF. Written as DNA, the CDR3 is TGTGCCAGCAGTCGACTCCAGGACAGTAATGAAAAACTGTTTTTT. Based on the CDR3 plus reference TRBV14 and TRBJ1-4, the full variable domain is EAGVTQFPSHSVIEKGQTVTLRCDPISGHDNLYWYRRVMGKEIKFLLHFVKESKQDESGMPNNRFLAERTGGTYSTLKVQPAELEDSGVYFCASSRLQDSNEKLFFGSGTQLSVL.

Comments on this clonotype: Possible read error: a much larger clone is one base away. The V gene is TRBV24-1, the J gene TRBJ2-7; TRBD1 might be the D (5 bases). CDR1 is KGHDR and CDR2 is SFDVKD in the germline V gene. This CDR3 is 15 amino acids long. The CDR3: CATSDTSGRSYERYF. In DNA, the CDR3 is TGTGCCACCAGTGATACATCAGGGCGCTCCTACGAGCGGTACTTC.

In its sample, this clonotype was seen a few times. This chain connects TRBV20-1 to TRBJ2-4, with D maybe TRBD1 (5 bases). The CDR3 covers 14 residues. V lost 5 bases to trimming and J lost 0 bases, with 11 bases between them. Germline V gene sequence: CDR1 DFQATT, CDR2 SNEGSKA (reference sequence). The CDR3 bases are TGCAGTGCTCTGGACACGGGAGCCAAAAACATTCAGTACTTC. The encoded protein is CSALDTGAKNIQYF.

The rearrangement links TRBV20-1 to TRBJ2-7; unclear D gene. The V gene lost 4 bases and the J gene lost 4 bases, with 11 bases spanning the gap. Germline-derived CDR1 and CDR2 are DFQATT and SNEGSKA (reference sequence). CDR3 length: 12 amino acids. The CDR3 here is CSAIGAFYEQYF. The DNA of the CDR3 is TGCAGTGCTATAGGAGCCTTTTACGAGCAGTACTTC.

The chain uses TRBV4-1 and TRBJ2-1; 11 bases line up with TRBD2. Germline assignment: CDR1 MGHRA and CDR2 YSYEKL. With 4 bases clipped from V and 0 bases from J, the junction kept 14 bases outside the gene matches. The length of the CDR3 is 20 residues. The CDR3 DNA reads TGCGCCAGCAGCCGAGCATCTAGCGGGGGGCAGGGAAGCTCCTACAATGAGCAGTTCTTC. It encodes CASSRASSGGQGSSYNEQFF.

In this sample, this clonotype turned up a few times. The J gene is TRBJ2-7, the V gene TRBV7-9; 9 bases are a match to TRBD2. This CDR3 spans 16 amino acids. CDR1 and CDR2 from the germline V gene are SEHNR and FQNEAQ (reference sequence). V lost 2 bases, J lost 3 bases, and 8 bases stayed unmatched. For the CDR3, the DNA is TGTGCCAGCAGCTTACTCCCGCGGGAGGGCCTCTACGAGCAGTACTTC. Translating gives CASSLLPREGLYEQYF.

This clonotype was observed a few times. The chain joins TRBV7-9 to TRBJ2-5; the D gene could be TRBD1 or TRBD2 (5 bases each). CDR1 SEHNR and CDR2 FQNEAQ come from the germline V gene (reference sequence). This CDR3 region has 14 residues. The ends were cut back, 7 bases at V and 5 bases at J, with 17 bases in the middle. The CDR3 DNA reads as TGTGCCAGCATCCCCCCGGGACCGGGGGAGACCCAGTACTTC. Its protein is CASIPPGPGETQYF. Based on the CDR3 plus reference TRBV7-9 and TRBJ2-5, the full variable domain is DTGVSQNPRHKITKRGQNVTFRCDPISEHNRLYWYRQTLGQGPEFLTYFQNEAQLEKSRLLSDRFSAERPKGSFSTLEIQRTEQGDSAMYLCASIPPGPGETQYFGPGTRLLVL.

The chain joins TRBV2 to TRBJ2-2; D is unresolved. Looked up from germline, CDR1 is SNHLY and CDR2 is FYNNEI. The CDR3 spans 13 residues. Trimming took 10 bases from V and 4 from J, leaving 13 bases between them. DNA for the CDR3: TGTGCCACCCGGGCCTACTCCACCGGGGAGCTGTTTTTT. The encoded protein is CATRAYSTGELFF.

Ten or more counts support this clonotype. V gene TRBV7-9 combines with J gene TRBJ2-1, with D perhaps matching TRBD1 (5 bases). The CDR3 is 16 residues long. The V end lost 4 bases, the J end lost 7 bases, and 20 bases lay between the germline ends. Germline lookup yields CDR1 SEHNR and CDR2 FQNEAQ (reference sequence). DNA for the CDR3: TGTGCCAGCAGCTCCCTCGACAGCACCCTTGGGAATGAGCAGTTCTTC. The encoded protein is CASSSLDSTLGNEQFF.

This clonotype has a count of ten or more. The rearrangement links TRBV9 to TRBJ2-3, with TRBD2 identical over 8 bases. Germline CDR1 is SGDLS and CDR2 is YYNGEE. V shed 4 bases and J 1 base; nucleotides not matched to a gene: 11. The CDR3 has 17 residues. CDR3 nucleotide sequence: TGTGCCAGCAGCACCAGACCAAGCGGGAGTGGCACAGATACGCAGTATTTT. Translated: CASSTRPSGSGTDTQYF. Full variable domain (remainder filled in from reference TRBV9 and TRBJ2-3): DSGVTQTPKHLITATGQRVTLRCSPRSGDLSVYWYQQSLDQGLQFLIQYYNGEERAKGNILERFSAQQFPDLHSELNLSSLELGDSALYFCASSTRPSGSGTDTQYFGPGTRLTVL.

This clonotype was seen many times. This chain uses TRBV20-1 with TRBJ2-3; D may match TRBD1 or TRBD2 (5 bases each). The ends were cut back, 3 bases at V and 3 bases at J, with 13 bases in the middle. Germline-derived CDR1 and CDR2 are DFQATT and SNEGSKA (reference sequence). The CDR3 sequence is 14 residues long. CDR3 nucleotide sequence: TGCAGTGCTAGTGGCGTGGGGGAGACAGATACGCAGTATTTT. It specifies CSASGVGETDTQYF.

V gene TRBV20-1 combines with J gene TRBJ2-5; no clear D gene. This CDR3 is 14 amino acids long. The germline V gene encodes CDR1 DFQATT and CDR2 SNEGSKA (reference sequence). The V gene lost 1 base and the J gene lost 5 bases, with 14 bases spanning the gap. The DNA of the CDR3 is TGCAGTGCTAGAGTTCCCGACGGCCGTGAGACCCAGTACTTC. It encodes CSARVPDGRETQYF.

This clonotype was recorded many times. V gene TRBV2 combines with J gene TRBJ1-2, with D tentatively TRBD1 (6 bases). V was cut by 6 bases and J by 8 bases, with 13 bases left in between. CDR3 length: 12 residues. Germline values: CDR1 SNHLY, CDR2 FYNNEI. CDR3 in amino acids: CASSAGQWGYTF. The CDR3 DNA is TGTGCCAGCAGCGCAGGACAGTGGGGCTACACCTTC.

The table lists this clonotype with many counts. The rearrangement joins TRBV6-1 to TRBJ1-5; no definite D call. V lost 3 bases to trimming and J lost 6 bases, with 12 bases between them. Germline CDR1 is MNHNS and CDR2 is SASEGT. This CDR3 has 14 residues. This CDR3 is CASSDTIVGQPQHF. CDR3 sequence (DNA): TGTGCCAGCAGTGACACTATCGTCGGTCAGCCCCAGCATTTT.

Remarks on this clonotype: Just one base apart from a much larger clone, this may be a read error. This chain joins TRBV7-9 and TRBJ2-1; a weak D match, TRBD2 (5 bases). The germline CDR1 and CDR2 sequences are SEHNR and FQNEAQ (reference sequence). V shed 2 bases and J shed 8 bases, with 16 bases lying between them. CDR3 length: 15 residues. The CDR3 loop is CASSLSLAGNDEQFF. CDR3 nucleotide sequence: TGTGCCAGCAGCTTATCTCTAGCTGGAAACGATGAGCAGTTCTTC.

This clonotype was recorded at least ten times. This sequence joins TRBV4-1 and TRBJ2-1; 7 nucleotides agree with TRBD1. In germline, CDR1 is MGHRA, CDR2 YSYEKL. Trimming removed 0 bases from V and 6 bases from J; junction bases left unmatched: 8. The CDR3 has 16 residues. CDR3 protein: CASSQEGQGVFNEQFF. The CDR3 nucleotides are TGCGCCAGCAGCCAAGAAGGGCAGGGGGTATTCAATGAGCAGTTCTTC.

The genes are TRBV11-1 and TRBJ2-7; 7 nucleotides agree with TRBD1. This CDR3 has 18 residues. In germline, CDR1 is SGHAT, CDR2 FQDESV (reference sequence). With V trimmed by 6 bases and J by 3 bases, 20 bases remained unmatched. Here the CDR3 DNA reads TGTGCCAGCAGAATAGGCTTAAGGACGGACAGGTGGGTCTACGAGCAGTACTTC. It codes for CASRIGLRTDRWVYEQYF. The whole variable domain, filled in from reference TRBV11-1 and TRBJ2-7, reads EAEVAQSPRYKITEKSQAVAFWCDPISGHATLYWYRQILGQGPELLVQFQDESVVDDSQLPKDRFSAERLKGVDSTLKIQPAELGDSAMYLCASRIGLRTDRWVYEQYFGPGTRLTVT.

This clonotype has just a few counts. The gene calls are TRBV29-1 and TRBJ1-2; D gene unclear. Per the germline V gene, CDR1 is SQVTM and CDR2 is ANQGSEA. V was clipped by 4 bases and J by 4 bases, with 7 bases between them. The CDR3 spans 11 residues. The CDR3 sequence is CSVGRSYGYTF. DNA for the CDR3: TGCAGCGTTGGCAGGAGCTATGGCTACACCTTC.